This TCR beta chain was sequenced during a study of Graves' ophthalmopathy and Graves' hyperthyroidism (dated 2018 in TCRdb). In the study overall: Peripheral blood samples were taken at the time of initial diagnosis, before any treatment was given. To tell Graves' ophthalmopathy apart from Graves' hyperthyroidism, and to predict which patients would progress to ophthalmopathy, the study relied on TCR beta repertoire signatures. In total, approximately 130 blood samples were TCR-sequenced: approximately 42 ophthalmopathy, some 72 hyperthyroidism and roughly 17 hyperthyroidism-to-ophthalmopathy patients. To explore V-J signatures that distinguish ophthalmopathy from hyperthyroidism, a discovery set of 100 patients was enrolled, made up of more than 40 with ophthalmopathy and around 57 with stable hyperthyroidism. The independent validation cohort included around 19 hyperthyroidism patients plus 17 patients who later progressed from hyperthyroidism to ophthalmopathy. T-cell repertoires of thyroid tissue and blood were compared in 5 or 6 hyperthyroidism patients. After sampling, hyperthyroidism patients received methimazole starting at 30 mg daily, and ophthalmopathy patients received high-dose intravenous methylprednisolone. For training and testing, the roughly 93 patients in the discovery cohort were randomly divided in a 7:3 ratio.

For repertoire sequencing, the TCR beta CDR3 regions were amplified from RNA transcripts. The first round was an RT-PCR using HTBI primers with the Qiagen OneStep RT-PCR kit, and this first round was followed by a second-round multiplex PCR, then size selection and purification. Libraries were sequenced paired-end with 100 bp reads on an Illumina HiSeq2000. As for the original processing: SOAPnuke was used to process the reads, throwing out any read that had adapters, had uncalled bases, had a mean Phred below 15, or lacked an exact constant-primer or identifier match. COPE v1.2.5 was used to merge high-quality paired reads. Clonotypes were defined as unique nucleotide sequences and were aligned to IMGT TRB V, D and J references using MiTCR v1.1. The analysis was limited to V-J combinations with a frequency above 0.0001, which together covered 99.2% of repertoires. For each V-J combination, a TCR clonal expansion and chaos score was defined as the ratio of F50 clonal expansion to chaos observed in the TCRdist matrix. Welch's t-statistics and random forest were used to narrow the features down to 13 V-J combinations, which were then fed into a naive Bayes classifier. The similarity between thyroid and blood repertoires was quantified using the Morisita-Horn index. TCRdb reprocessing: public reads trimmed at Q25 with fastp, clones called with MiXCR, in-frame beta chains kept. Merged by CDR3 protein, the rows form single entries marked with the most common genes and DNA. These V and J calls originate from TCRdb's pipeline instead of the authors' own analysis. The sample records approximately 460,000 distinct CDR3 sequences, under 15% of which are singletons. Around 9.8% of the sample is in the top ten clones.

The table lists this clonotype with many counts. Its cognate antigen has yet to be identified. No much larger clone is present one base from it, and per-base qualities are unavailable. The germline V gene yields MNHEY for CDR1 and SVGAGI for CDR2. The cysteine opens and the phenylalanine closes a CDR3 of 14 amino acids. The DNA shown is the 42-base CDR3, in frame from base 1. Trimming takes 6 bases off V and 2 bases off J; junction bases not matched to a gene: 5. Paper-wide results and their limitations: Among expanded thyroid clonotypes with frequency above 0.001, most also showed up in blood, which suggests that blood repertoires may reflect the thyroid immune response. In validation, the model predicted ophthalmopathy progression with over 60% sensitivity and 72% to 80% specificity; 12 predicted patients were CT-confirmed with GO in a median of 6.5 months. No statistical method was used to predetermine the sample size, and group allocation was not hidden from the investigators. In cross-validation, the 13-signature model distinguished ophthalmopathy from stable hyperthyroidism with approximately 85% sensitivity and just under 84% specificity, and in the test set the corresponding values were approximately 80% and 68%.

The ophthalmopathy patients had moderately to severely active disease, with a Clinical Activity Score of 3 or higher, a NOSPECS grade of 4 or higher, and a disease duration of less than 3 months. Patients with other autoimmune diseases, uncontrolled infections, pregnancy or lactation were excluded. Clinical symptoms, serum thyroxine, TRAb, thyroid ultrasound and orbital computed tomography were used for diagnosis. Ficoll-Paque density gradient centrifugation was used to isolate PBMCs from 10 ml of fresh peripheral blood. Total RNA was extracted using Trizol reagent, and RNA quality was checked on an Agilent 2100 Bioanalyzer.

This chain is built from TRBV6-5 and TRBJ2-7; 9 central nucleotides agree with TRBD1. The clonotype originates from a woman in her twenties or thirties with Graves' ophthalmopathy. Donor details come from another sample of the same person, matched by shared clones. Sequenced sample: blood. The DNA sequence is TGTGCCAGCAGGCCCCGGGACAGGGCCTACGAGCAGTACTTC. Translation gives CASRPRDRAYEQYF.